These 22 T cell receptor beta chains came from one sample sequenced in a study of control samples from healthy donors and cancer patients (dated by TCRdb to about 2020). The receptor library was made with the immunoSEQ multiplex PCR assay. Drawn from immuneACCESS, this table holds only the in-frame rearrangements with V and J called that TCRdb kept. Clones are partly lost; checked studies trace under half to an unresolved V gene and leave the rest unexplained. A total of roughly 200,000 clones appear in this sample, 91% of them only once. The ten largest clones take up over 1.5% of the sample. The sample taken for sequencing was blood. The receptors stem from a man in his thirties or forties in good health.

The chain uses TRBV3-1 (or the pseudogene TRBV3-2) and TRBJ1-3; no definite D call. The V gene lost 4 bases and the J gene lost 0 bases, with 7 bases spanning the gap. Germline V gives CDR1 LGHDT, CDR2 YNNKEL (reference sequence). This CDR3 contains 14 residues. In nucleotides, the CDR3 is TGTGCCAGCAGCCTACAGTACTCTGGAAACACCATATATTTT. It codes for CASSLQYSGNTIYF.

J is TRBJ2-1 and V is TRBV23-1, with 8 bases matching TRBD1. TRBV23-1 is placed among ORFs of uncertain function. CDR3 length: 15 residues. V lost 3 bases, J lost 6 bases, and 7 bases stayed unmatched. Here the CDR3 reads CASSQTGAGINEQFF. The DNA for the CDR3 is TGCGCCAGCAGTCAGACAGGGGCGGGGATCAATGAGCAGTTCTTC.

J is TRBJ1-5 and V is TRBV5-6, with 8 nucleotides matching TRBD1. With 4 bases clipped from V and 3 bases from J, the junction kept 12 bases outside the gene matches. Looked up from germline, CDR1 is SGHDT and CDR2 is YYEEEE. CDR3 length equals 17 residues. The CDR3: CASSAMSRGLHNQPQHF. The CDR3 DNA follows: TGTGCCAGCAGCGCCATGTCCAGGGGGCTACACAATCAGCCCCAGCATTTT.

CDR3: CASSGEQKLGNTIYF. The CDR3 DNA follows: TGTGCCAGTAGTGGGGAACAGAAGCTCGGAAACACCATATATTTT. This rearrangement joins TRBV19 to TRBJ1-3; no clear D gene. The length of the CDR3 is 15 residues. Germline V lookup: CDR1 LNHDA, CDR2 SQIVND (reference sequence). Trimming took off 5 bases at V and 4 bases at J, with 15 bases between the two ends.

The chain recombines TRBV13 with TRBJ1-5; TRBD1 matches at 8 bases. J was trimmed by 4 bases and V by 6 bases; bases with no gene match: 8. Germline CDR1 reads PRHDT; CDR2 reads FYEKMQ (reference sequence). The CDR3 is made up of 15 amino acids. CDR3 nucleotides: TGTGCCAGCAGTTTCGGACAGGGAAGAAATCAGCCCCAGCATTTT. It yields the protein CASSFGQGRNQPQHF.

The CDR3 bases are TGTGCCAGTAGTATAGGGGTGTCGACTAACTATGGCTACACCTTC. The encoded protein is CASSIGVSTNYGYTF. The chain recombines TRBV19 with TRBJ1-2; D call uncertain. This CDR3 has 15 residues. The V and J ends lost 1 base and 0 bases respectively, with 9 bases between them. Germline V gives CDR1 LNHDA, CDR2 SQIVND (reference sequence).

The chain employs TRBV10-3 and TRBJ2-1; 10 bases line up with TRBD2. This CDR3 is 19 amino acids long. The V gene's germline CDR1 is ENHRY and CDR2 SYGVKD. Trimming at V came to 0 bases and at J to 7 bases, leaving 15 bases not matched to a gene. CDR3 in amino acids: CAISESISAAGGLGNEQFF. The CDR3 region has the DNA TGTGCCATCAGTGAGTCGATATCTGCAGCGGGGGGGTTGGGTAATGAGCAGTTCTTC.

This clone is a singleton in its sample. The J gene is TRBJ2-1, the V gene TRBV12-5; D not resolved. V shed 1 base and J shed 2 bases, with 3 bases lying between them. The CDR3 sequence is 13 residues long. Looked up from germline, CDR1 is LGHNT and CDR2 is FRNRAP. CDR3 amino acids: CASGLETYNEQFF. CDR3 sequence (DNA): TGTGCTAGTGGTTTGGAGACCTACAATGAGCAGTTCTTC.

The chain couples TRBV6-1 to TRBJ2-3; 10 bases are shared with TRBD2. The CDR3 length is 16 residues. Germline trimming cut 3 bases from V and 2 bases from J; bases unmatched to any gene: 5. Per germline, CDR1 MNHNS and CDR2 SASEGT. This chain's CDR3 is CASSESGGGFTDTQYF. CDR3 DNA: TGTGCCAGCAGTGAGAGCGGGGGGGGATTCACAGATACGCAGTATTTT.

The rearrangement links TRBV9 to TRBJ1-4; TRBD1 agrees at 9 bases. The germline CDR1 and CDR2 sequences are SGDLS and YYNGEE. The J segment lost 3 bases and the V segment lost 4 bases, leaving 7 bases of the junction unmatched. The CDR3 is made up of 16 amino acids. The CDR3 spells CASSPGTGSANEKLFF. CDR3 bases: TGTGCCAGCAGCCCCGGGACAGGGTCCGCTAATGAAAAACTGTTTTTT.

The chain employs TRBV29-1 and TRBJ2-3; 8 bases fit TRBD2. After removal of 7 bases from V and 6 bases from J, the junction contained 9 bases not matched to a gene. The CDR3 sequence is 13 residues long. The germline V gene encodes CDR1 SQVTM and CDR2 ANQGSEA. CDR3 nucleotides: TGCAGCGCTACATGGCGGGGGGCGGATACGCAGTATTTT. This codes for CSATWRGADTQYF.

V and J are TRBV6-6 and TRBJ2-7, with 9 bases identical to TRBD1. Germline assignment: CDR1 MNHNY and CDR2 SVGAGI (reference sequence). The CDR3 length is 15 residues. V was pared by 3 bases and J by 5 bases, with 8 bases of the junction left unmatched. Written as DNA, the CDR3 is TGTGCCAGCAGTTATTCGACAGGGGGACCCCACGAGCAGTACTTC. Protein: CASSYSTGGPHEQYF.

V is TRBV7-9 and J is TRBJ1-4, with 9 bases aligning to TRBD1. The germline V gene has CDR1 SEHNR and CDR2 FQNEAQ (reference sequence). The junction had 2 bases not matched to a gene; V was cut back by 1 base and J by 8 bases. This CDR3 has 14 amino acids. CDR3: CASSLGQGGEKLFF. The CDR3 nucleotides read TGTGCCAGCAGCTTAGGACAGGGGGGCGAAAAACTGTTTTTT. The full variable domain, with the rest looked up from reference TRBV7-9 and TRBJ1-4, is DTGVSQNPRHKITKRGQNVTFRCDPISEHNRLYWYRQTLGQGPEFLTYFQNEAQLEKSRLLSDRFSAERPKGSFSTLEIQRTEQGDSAMYLCASSLGQGGEKLFFGSGTQLSVL.

The V gene is TRBV7-8, the J gene TRBJ1-1; a possible D gene is TRBD1 (5 bases). This CDR3 contains 14 residues. The V gene lost 4 bases and the J gene lost 5 bases, with 14 bases spanning the gap. Germline loops: CDR1 SGHVS, CDR2 FQNEAQ. The CDR3 region is CASSSSGSRTEAFF. The CDR3 region has the DNA TGTGCCAGCAGCTCCTCAGGGAGTCGGACTGAAGCTTTCTTT.

Details on this clone: Distinct nucleotide sequences in the sample also encode this CDR3. The chain recombines TRBV2 with TRBJ1-5, with D unresolved. This CDR3 region has 13 residues. V lost 4 bases, J lost 3 bases, and 7 bases lay in between. In germline, CDR1 is SNHLY, CDR2 FYNNEI. The CDR3 bases are TGTGCCAGCAGTGCGCAGAACAATCAGCCCCAGCATTTT. Its protein is CASSAQNNQPQHF.

This rearrangement joins TRBV19 to TRBJ1-1, with 7 positions matching TRBD1. V gave up 7 bases and J gave up 2 bases; unmatched junction bases: 10. This CDR3 is 15 amino acids long. Germline lookup yields CDR1 LNHDA and CDR2 SQIVND (reference sequence). For the CDR3, the DNA is TGTGCCAGTACCCAGGTCTACAGGGGAAACACTGAAGCTTTCTTT. Translated, it gives CASTQVYRGNTEAFF.

The genes are TRBV24-1 and TRBJ2-2, with 8 bases fitting TRBD1. The germline CDR1 and CDR2 sequences are KGHDR and SFDVKD. Trimming took 2 bases from V and 0 from J; bases not matched to a gene: 1. The CDR3 is 16 residues long. CDR3 protein: CATSDSDRANTGELFF. CDR3 coding DNA: TGTGCCACCAGTGATTCGGACAGGGCGAACACCGGGGAGCTGTTTTTT.

V is TRBV5-1 and J is TRBJ1-2; D is unresolved. From germline, CDR1 is SGHRS and CDR2 YFSETQ. The CDR3 spans 15 residues. Trimming stripped 4 bases from V and 4 bases from J, with 17 bases between. The CDR3 reads CASSLKTPHPYGYTF. Written as DNA, the CDR3 is TGCGCCAGCAGCCTGAAAACACCGCACCCCTATGGCTACACCTTC.

This rearrangement joins TRBV19 to TRBJ1-5, with 11 bases identical to TRBD1. The CDR3 is 14 amino acids. Trimming took 8 bases from V and 9 from J; bases not matched to a gene: 9. CDR1 is LNHDA and CDR2 is SQIVND in the germline V gene (reference sequence). The CDR3 nucleotides read TGTGCCAGTGGGGGGACAGGGGGATCGGTGCCCCAGCATTTT. Translating gives CASGGTGGSVPQHF.

The rearrangement joins TRBV5-4 to TRBJ1-5, with D maybe TRBD1 (5 bases). CDR1 SGHNT and CDR2 YYREEE come from the germline V gene (reference sequence). The CDR3 extends over 14 amino acids. The V gene lost 0 bases and the J gene lost 3 bases, with 7 bases spanning the gap. The CDR3 here is CASSLGGDNQPQHF. The CDR3 bases are TGTGCCAGCAGCTTGGGAGGGGACAATCAGCCCCAGCATTTT. The whole variable domain, filled in from reference TRBV5-4 and TRBJ1-5, reads ETGVTQSPTHLIKTRGQQVTLRCSSQSGHNTVSWYQQALGQGPQFIFQYYREEENGRGNFPPRFSGLQFPNYSSELNVNALELDDSALYLCASSLGGDNQPQHFGDGTRLSIL.

The chain couples TRBV6-5 to TRBJ2-7, with D maybe TRBD2 (6 bases). Germline V lookup: CDR1 MNHEY, CDR2 SVGAGI. V gave up 5 bases and J gave up 0 bases, with 11 bases separating them. The CDR3 totals 14 residues. CDR3 amino acids: CASSLGRGSYEQYF. For the CDR3, the DNA is TGTGCCAGCAGTCTAGGGCGGGGCTCCTACGAGCAGTACTTC.

The chain couples TRBV19 to TRBJ1-1, with D unclear. The CDR3 totals 17 residues. The germline CDR1 and CDR2 sequences are LNHDA and SQIVND (reference sequence). Trimming pared 7 bases from V and 1 base from J, leaving 22 bases between. The chain's CDR3 is CASNKAGSRFKNTEAFF. The CDR3 bases are TGTGCCAGTAATAAGGCGGGCAGTCGTTTTAAGAACACTGAAGCTTTCTTT.